This record covers a single T cell receptor beta chain. The CDR3 totals 15 residues. Deletions cut 3 bases from V and 7 bases from J, with 16 bases between. Germline values: CDR1 MGHRA, CDR2 YSYEKL. This sample was included in a study of cytomegalovirus exposure and HLA in healthy donors. All donors participated as healthy donors of bone marrow. This PCR relied on a set of 60 Vbeta primers and 13 Jbeta primers. Here immunoSEQ multiplex PCR was the method, and the copy in TCRdb shows in-frame clones only, minus some. The sample holds more than 75,000 clones; 60% to 80% are singletons and the top ten take approximately 3.8%.

This clonotype originated in a woman between 40 and 50 years old in good health and CMV-seronegative. The sample was PBMCs. The gene calls are TRBV4-1 and TRBJ2-1; the D gene is possibly TRBD1 (6 bases). The CDR3 here is CASSHLTPGANEQFF. DNA for the CDR3: TGCGCCAGCAGCCATCTCACACCAGGGGCAAATGAGCAGTTCTTC.